This TCR beta chain was captured by sequencing in a study of blood T cells in healthy people across ages. Study findings and constraints: The long-lived group displayed more naive CD4+ cells, plus higher diversity, than the aged donors did.

This clonotype was detected once. Its antigen is currently unknown. A J-beta primer mix and a sample-barcoded 5' primer were used in a second PCR of roughly 7 to 12 cycles. A template-switch adaptor that had 12 random nucleotides put a tag on each cDNA molecule. All samples gave at least 2.5 million CDR3-containing paired-end reads. From the 5' RACE reads, TCRdb called clonotypes with MiXCR, one entry per CDR3 protein. The sample records 650,000 to 800,000 distinct CDR3 sequences, 40% to 50% being singletons. The germline V gene encodes CDR1 WSHSY and CDR2 SAAADI. The V and J ends lost 7 bases and 0 bases, in that order; junction bases with no gene match: 2. The CDR3 is 14 amino acids.

The chain joins TRBV10-2 to TRBJ2-3; 9 bases match TRBD2. The specimen was blood. The sequence was obtained from a man aged 60-69 years in good health. CDR3 protein: CASKLAGSTDTQYF. DNA for the CDR3: TGCGCCAGCAAGCTAGCGGGGAGCACAGATACGCAGTATTTT.